This T cell receptor beta chain was profiled in a study of blood T cell repertoires in COVID-19. Study in general: The study drew acute and convalescent COVID-19 samples from the United States, Italy and Spain. From T cells, B-cell-depleted T cells, or PBMCs came the material, which was cDNA or gDNA.

In the source study's methods: Amplification of reference gene primers was used by the study to estimate nucleated cell counts. Sequencing was performed with immunoSEQ multiplex PCR; in TCRdb, only in-frame clones are kept and a portion is missing. That table gives V, J and clone size, and the DNA gave D and trimming. The table has 150,000 or so clones, 75% to 90% seen once. Germline values: CDR1 SGHVS, CDR2 FQNEAQ. The CDR3 covers 19 residues. Trimming at V came to 0 bases and at J to 1 base, leaving 11 bases not matched to a gene. This clone has just one count. The sample taken for sequencing was peripheral blood. This TCR was sampled from a woman between 35 and 50 years old with acute or convalescent COVID-19. The chain employs TRBV7-8 and TRBJ1-3; 8 positions match TRBD1. The CDR3 here is CASSLAARGLLGSGNTIYF. Written as DNA, the CDR3 is TGTGCCAGCAGCTTAGCTGCCAGGGGGCTTTTGGGTTCTGGAAACACCATATATTTT.